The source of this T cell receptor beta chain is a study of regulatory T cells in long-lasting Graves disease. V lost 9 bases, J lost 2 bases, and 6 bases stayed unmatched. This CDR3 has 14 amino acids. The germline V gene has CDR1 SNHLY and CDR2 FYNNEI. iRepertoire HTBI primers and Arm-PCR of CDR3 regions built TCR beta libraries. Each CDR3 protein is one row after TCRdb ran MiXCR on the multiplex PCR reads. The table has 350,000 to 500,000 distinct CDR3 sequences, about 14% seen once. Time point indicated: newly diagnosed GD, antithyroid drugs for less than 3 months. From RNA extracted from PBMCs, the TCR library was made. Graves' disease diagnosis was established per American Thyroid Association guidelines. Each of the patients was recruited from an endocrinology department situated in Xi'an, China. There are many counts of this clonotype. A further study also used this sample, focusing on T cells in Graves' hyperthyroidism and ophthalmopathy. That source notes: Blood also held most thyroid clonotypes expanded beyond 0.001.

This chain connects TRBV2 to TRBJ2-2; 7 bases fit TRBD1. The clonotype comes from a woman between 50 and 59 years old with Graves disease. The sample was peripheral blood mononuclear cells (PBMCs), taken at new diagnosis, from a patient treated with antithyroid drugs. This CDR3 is CARRQGPNTGELFF. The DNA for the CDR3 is TGTGCCAGACGACAGGGTCCAAACACCGGGGAGCTGTTTTTT.